This entry describes one T cell receptor (beta chain). The specificity of this receptor is unknown. Per-base quality was not reported, and no clone a single base away is much larger than it. The data belong to a study of human T cells and chemical hapten exposure (dated by TCRdb to about 2021). Regarding the complete study: For sensitization, 2% DPC in acetone was applied to a 2 cm by 2 cm area of upper inner arm skin. Throughout the roughly 24-week study period, patients were also given weekly therapeutic DPC doses on the scalp. Patch testing was done on the upper back using Finn chambers containing 0.01% DPC, and results were scored after 6 days according to International Contact Dermatitis Research Group standards. Most of the patients in the cohort were female, and the cohort covered alopecia areata with under or over 50% scalp involvement, alopecia totalis and alopecia universalis. Libraries were pooled for sequencing, and per-sample TCR yields varied mainly because of small differences in library volumes within the pool. The study tracked peripheral blood TCR repertoire changes in vivo during primary and secondary sensitization to the hapten diphenylcyclopropenone (DPC) in alopecia patients. Blood samples were taken from patients before sensitization (week 0) and then at 2, 6 and about 24 weeks after DPC sensitization. Blood for TCR sequencing was provided by twenty-nine alopecia patients at one to four time points (pre-sensitization, 2, 6 and 24 weeks).

What the work shows at the level of the full study, not this receptor alone: DPC sensitization did not change how many TCRs were above 1 in 1000 frequency, and no evidence was found of alterations in global repertoire structure. Significantly more large CDR3 similarity clusters were formed by expanded TCRs than by pre-sensitization or healthy control sets, consistent with antigen-driven responses. Patch test score correlated positively with the number of PT1 expanded TCRs, reaching significance at thresholds 8, 16 and 32 but not at 4. Alopecia, a presumed autoimmune disease, was present in all patients, so the immune response of the patients might differ from that of healthy individuals. Repeated subsampling changed both the strength of the expansion versus patch-test correlation and the threshold at which that correlation became significant.

The time point label here, explained by the study, means: pre-sensitization, week 0. This specimen's treatment or condition label, interpreted: therapeutic diphenylcyclopropenone sensitization with weekly scalp DPC. Blood at each patch-test visit was drawn before the patch test was applied. Patients were eligible if aged 18 to 70, diagnosed with alopecia and judged suitable for DPC therapy, and pregnant patients were excluded. Total RNA was isolated from unfractionated whole blood collected in Tempus Blood RNA tubes. The CDR3 contains 10 residues, cysteine and phenylalanine counted. Only CDR3 DNA is held: 30 bases, read in frame from base 1. CDR1 and CDR2 (SQVTM, ANQGSEA) derive from the germline V gene. The germline ends are 7 bases apart after V is trimmed by 5 bases and J by 6 bases. The receptor library was made with RACE. TCRdb records NextSeq 500 as the sequencer. Library preparation attached unique molecular identifiers to individual cDNA molecules for quantitative, reproducible TCR counting. From each blood RNA sample, both TCR alpha and TCR beta chains were sequenced. The authors' pipeline ran thus. Samples had a median of 95,638 TCRs, with a range from roughly 20,000 to 700,000. The Decombinator software suite was used to annotate V, J and CDR3 in the TCR reads. Every sample was subsampled to the same number of TCRs (28,000) for the PS versus PT1 abundance plots. Expanded TCRs were defined as absent before sensitization and observed at least eight times at the 2-week time point. The public reads were reanalyzed by TCRdb: fastp trimming at Q25, MiXCR alignment, in-frame beta chains only. Each CDR3 protein gets just one entry, which takes the most common genes and DNA from the rows behind it. The V and J calls come from TCRdb's annotation, not from the publication. For this sample the table gives a few hundred thousand distinct CDR3 sequences, of which around 5.5% were detected only once. The ten largest clones represent approximately 8.2% of the sample.

Material: whole blood, obtained in connection with sensitization to the hapten diphenylcyclopropenone (DPC). This TCR was sampled from a woman aged 18-29 years with alopecia areata. Some clones in this sample may be carry-over from other donors' samples. Recombination linked TRBV29-1 to TRBJ1-2; the D gene cannot be resolved reliably. DNA sequence: TGCAGCGTTAGGGAAAATGGCTACACCTTC. Translated, this gives CSVRENGYTF.